These 7 T cell receptor beta chains share one sample of origin, sequenced in a study of lymphopenia after photon versus proton radiotherapy. TCRdb's table, derived via immunoSEQ multiplex PCR, lists solely in-frame clones and lacks some. Of 150,000 to 200,000 clones in the sample, around nine tenths were seen once. This specimen consisted of peripheral blood, obtained from a patient treated with photon-based radiotherapy. The receptors originated from a man aged 45 to 65 with gastric cancer.

The chain is built from TRBV9 and TRBJ2-3; tentatively, D is TRBD2 (5 bases). Trimming stripped 5 bases from V and 2 bases from J, with 15 bases between. The CDR3 is 15 residues long. CDR1 is SGDLS and CDR2 is YYNGEE in the germline V gene. The CDR3 region has the DNA TGTGCCAGCAGGGAAAGTGGACTGAACACAGATACGCAGTATTTT. Protein: CASRESGLNTDTQYF.

There are a few counts of this clone. V and J are TRBV18 and TRBJ1-6, with TRBD1 matching over 7 bases. Germline-derived CDR1 and CDR2 are KGHSH and LQKENI. The CDR3 consists of 16 residues. The V and J ends lost 4 bases and 5 bases, in that order; junction bases with no gene match: 8. The CDR3 reads CASSQSIGTDNSPLHF. CDR3 nucleotides: TGTGCCAGCTCACAGTCCATAGGGACAGATAATTCACCCCTCCACTTT.

This clone was seen repeatedly, ten times or more. The rearrangement joins TRBV7-9 to TRBJ1-1, with D maybe TRBD1 (5 bases). Germline CDR1 SEHNR, CDR2 FQNEAQ (reference sequence). V dropped 2 bases and J dropped 3 bases, with 16 bases sitting between them. The CDR3 is 16 amino acids. CDR3 sequence reads: CASSLRWGSQDTEAFF. The CDR3 DNA reads TGTGCCAGCAGCTTAAGATGGGGGAGCCAGGACACTGAAGCTTTCTTT.

In DNA form, the CDR3 reads TGTGCCTGGGGAGGGTCAGGATTGACTAATGAAAAACTGTTTTTT. The encoded protein is CAWGGSGLTNEKLFF. The chain carries TRBV30 and TRBJ1-4; no reliable D call. This CDR3 has 15 residues. Trimming took off 5 bases at V and 2 bases at J, with 15 bases between the two ends. CDR1 GTSNPN and CDR2 SVGIG come from the germline V gene (reference sequence).

The gene calls are TRBV19 and TRBJ1-5, with 10 bases aligning to TRBD1. V gave up 7 bases and J gave up 0 bases; unmatched junction bases: 15. CDR3 length: 19 amino acids. Per germline, CDR1 LNHDA and CDR2 SQIVND (reference sequence). CDR3 sequence: CASTPGQGFGRFSNQPQHF. The DNA of the CDR3 is TGTGCCAGTACCCCGGGACAGGGGTTCGGGCGATTTAGCAATCAGCCCCAGCATTTT.

The chain uses TRBV4-2 and TRBJ2-1; D remains unclear. Trimming left V 4 bases short and J 7 bases short, with 14 bases between. Germline CDR1 reads LGHNA; CDR2 reads YNFKEQ. There are 14 residues in the CDR3. The CDR3 DNA is TGTGCCAGCAGCCTACTAAGTGGGGAAAATGAGCAGTTCTTC. This gives the protein CASSLLSGENEQFF.

The chain carries TRBV28 and TRBJ1-5; no clear D gene. V gave up 2 bases and J gave up 3 bases, with 14 bases separating them. Germline assignment: CDR1 MDHEN and CDR2 SYDVKM. The CDR3 covers 16 residues. CDR3 residues: CASSLGRGRNNQPQHF. DNA for the CDR3: TGTGCCAGCAGTTTAGGGCGGGGTAGGAACAATCAGCCCCAGCATTTT.